The clone carrying this T cell receptor (beta chain) was counted only a few times. The antigen is not known. This sample stems from a study of cytomegalovirus exposure and HLA in healthy donors. A multiplex PCR was run with 60 Vbeta primers and 13 Jbeta primers. Clones were read by immunoSEQ multiplex PCR, and TCRdb kept only the in-frame ones, dropping some. The sample shows roughly 130,000 clones, about 73% of them seen only once. This cohort consisted of healthy bone marrow donors. This CDR3 contains 14 residues. Germline lookup yields CDR1 MGHDK and CDR2 SYGVNS. V gave up 1 base and J gave up 7 bases, with 13 bases separating them. Study-level results: Cytomegalovirus status, reportedly, was diagnosed with high specificity and sensitivity by the classifier. For presence/absence analyses, sequencing depth was assumed to be roughly uniform across donors. Reported findings show TCR beta sequences accurately forecast HLA-A and HLA-B alleles in most subjects.

The sequencing input was PBMCs. The clonotype comes from a woman aged 50 to 65 in good health and CMV-seropositive. The chain combines TRBV25-1 with TRBJ2-5, with unresolved D. In nucleotides, the CDR3 is TGTGCCAGCAGTGAATCAACCCCATCGGGGACCCAGTACTTC. Protein: CASSESTPSGTQYF.